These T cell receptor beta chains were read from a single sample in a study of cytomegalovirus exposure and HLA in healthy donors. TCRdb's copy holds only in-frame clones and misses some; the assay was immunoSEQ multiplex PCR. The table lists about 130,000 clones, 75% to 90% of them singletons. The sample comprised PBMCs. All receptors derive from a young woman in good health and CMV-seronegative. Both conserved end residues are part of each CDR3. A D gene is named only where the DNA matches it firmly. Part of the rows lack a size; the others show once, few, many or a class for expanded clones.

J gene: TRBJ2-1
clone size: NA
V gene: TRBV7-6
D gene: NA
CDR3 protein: CASSSARRGYNEQFF
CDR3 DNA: TGTGCCAGCAGCTCCGCTAGACGTGGATACAATGAGCAGTTCTTC

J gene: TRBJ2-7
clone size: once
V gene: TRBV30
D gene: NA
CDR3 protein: CAWKMENIYEQYF
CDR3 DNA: TGTGCCTGGAAGATGGAGAATATTTACGAGCAGTACTTC

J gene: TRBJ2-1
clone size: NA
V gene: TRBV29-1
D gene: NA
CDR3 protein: CSVEDGRGVNEQFF
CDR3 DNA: TGCAGCGTTGAAGACGGGAGAGGGGTCAATGAGCAGTTCTTC

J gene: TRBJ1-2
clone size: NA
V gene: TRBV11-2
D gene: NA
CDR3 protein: CASSRTVGTNYGYTF
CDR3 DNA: TGTGCCAGCAGTCGGACAGTGGGCACTAACTATGGCTACACCTTC

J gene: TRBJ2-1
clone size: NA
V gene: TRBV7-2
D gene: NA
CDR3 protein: CASSFQGSNEQFF
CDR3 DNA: TGTGCCAGCAGCTTCCAGGGAAGTAATGAGCAGTTCTTC

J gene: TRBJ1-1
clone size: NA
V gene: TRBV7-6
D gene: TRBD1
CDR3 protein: CASSSRDRGLTEAFF
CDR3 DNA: TGTGCCAGCAGCTCCAGGGACAGGGGGCTCACTGAAGCTTTCTTT

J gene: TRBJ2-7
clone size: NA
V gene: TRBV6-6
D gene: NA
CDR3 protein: CASSSPEGTAYEQYF
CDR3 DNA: TGTGCCAGCAGTTCCCCTGAGGGAACGGCCTACGAGCAGTACTTC

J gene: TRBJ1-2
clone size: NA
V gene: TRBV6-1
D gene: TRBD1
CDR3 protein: CASSDRGRGYGYTF
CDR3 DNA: TGTGCCAGCAGTGACAGGGGGCGCGGCTATGGCTACACCTTC

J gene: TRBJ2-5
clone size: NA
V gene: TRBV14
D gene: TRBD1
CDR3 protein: CASSQWDRRKTQYF
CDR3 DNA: TGTGCCAGCAGCCAATGGGACAGGAGGAAGACCCAGTACTTC

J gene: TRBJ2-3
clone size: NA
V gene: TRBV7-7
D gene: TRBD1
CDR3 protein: CASSFNRGKPTDTQYF
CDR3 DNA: TGTGCTAGCAGCTTCAACAGGGGGAAACCCACAGATACGCAGTATTTT

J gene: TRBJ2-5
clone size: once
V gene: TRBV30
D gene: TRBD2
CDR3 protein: CARSVPAGVVETQYF
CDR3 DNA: TGTGCCCGGAGTGTACCGGCGGGAGTCGTAGAGACCCAGTACTTC

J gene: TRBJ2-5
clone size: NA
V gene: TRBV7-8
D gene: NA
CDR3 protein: CASSSVGRGLARETQYF
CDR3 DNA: TGTGCCAGCAGCTCCGTAGGTAGAGGGCTAGCGAGAGAGACCCAGTACTTC

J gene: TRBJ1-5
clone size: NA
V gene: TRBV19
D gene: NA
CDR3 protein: CASSTFVRSNQPQHF
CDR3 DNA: TGTGCCAGTAGTACGTTCGTTCGTAGCAATCAGCCCCAGCATTTT

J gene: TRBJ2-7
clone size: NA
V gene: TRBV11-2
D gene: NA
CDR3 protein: CASSPSGGPAYEQYF
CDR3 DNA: TGTGCCAGCAGCCCCAGTGGAGGACCAGCCTACGAGCAGTACTTC

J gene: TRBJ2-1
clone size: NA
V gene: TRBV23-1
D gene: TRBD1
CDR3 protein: CASSQSGDRGYNEQFF
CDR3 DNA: TGCGCCAGCAGTCAATCTGGGGACAGGGGCTACAATGAGCAGTTCTTC

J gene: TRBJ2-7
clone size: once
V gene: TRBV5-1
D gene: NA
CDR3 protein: CASSLADPYEQYF
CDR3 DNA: TGCGCCAGCAGCTTAGCGGATCCCTACGAGCAGTACTTC

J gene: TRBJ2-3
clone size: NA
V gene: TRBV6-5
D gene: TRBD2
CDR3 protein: CASSGSGGTDTQYF
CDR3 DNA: TGTGCCAGCAGCGGCTCGGGAGGGACAGATACGCAGTATTTT

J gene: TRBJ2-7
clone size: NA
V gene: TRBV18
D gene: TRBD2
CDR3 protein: CASSPRASLSGGDYEQYF
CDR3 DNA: TGTGCCAGCTCACCAAGGGCATCCCTGAGCGGGGGGGACTACGAGCAGTACTTC

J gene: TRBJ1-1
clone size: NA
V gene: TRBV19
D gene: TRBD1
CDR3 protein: CASNIYTGGTEAFF
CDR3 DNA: TGTGCCAGTAATATCTATACAGGGGGAACTGAAGCTTTCTTT

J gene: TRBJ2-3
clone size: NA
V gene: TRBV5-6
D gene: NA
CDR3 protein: CASSLAVGADTQYF
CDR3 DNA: TGTGCCAGCAGCTTGGCCGTCGGTGCAGATACGCAGTATTTT

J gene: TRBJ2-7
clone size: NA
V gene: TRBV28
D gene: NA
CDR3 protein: CASKKRAGDSYEQYF
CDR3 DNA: TGTGCCAGCAAAAAAAGGGCAGGGGACTCCTACGAGCAGTACTTC

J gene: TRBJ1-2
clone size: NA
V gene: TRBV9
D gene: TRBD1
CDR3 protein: CASSSRDRAIYGYTF
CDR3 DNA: TGTGCCAGCAGCTCGCGGGACAGGGCGATCTATGGCTACACCTTC

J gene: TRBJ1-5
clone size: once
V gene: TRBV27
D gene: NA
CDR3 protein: CASSPGQGLKYSNQPQHF
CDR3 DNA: TGTGCCAGCAGCCCCGGGCAGGGCCTAAAATATAGCAATCAGCCCCAGCATTTT

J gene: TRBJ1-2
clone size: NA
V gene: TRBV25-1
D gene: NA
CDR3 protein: CASSESGGLSYGYTF
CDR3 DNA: TGTGCCAGCAGTGAGAGCGGAGGGCTGAGCTATGGCTACACCTTC

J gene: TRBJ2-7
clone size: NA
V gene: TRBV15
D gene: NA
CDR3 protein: CATSGASYEQYF
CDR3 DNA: TGTGCCACCAGCGGGGCAAGCTACGAGCAGTACTTC

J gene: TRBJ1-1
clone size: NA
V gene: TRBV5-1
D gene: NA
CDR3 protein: CASSMLPGGVEAFF
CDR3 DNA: TGCGCCAGCAGCATGCTCCCGGGAGGGGTCGAAGCTTTCTTT

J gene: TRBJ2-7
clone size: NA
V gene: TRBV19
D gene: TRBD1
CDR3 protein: CATRWDSRPYEQYF
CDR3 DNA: TGTGCCACCCGCTGGGACAGCCGACCTTACGAGCAGTACTTC

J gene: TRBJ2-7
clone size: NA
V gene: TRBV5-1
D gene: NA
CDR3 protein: CASSPTSALRPYEQYF
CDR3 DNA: TGCGCCAGCAGCCCTACGTCCGCACTGCGGCCCTACGAGCAGTACTTC

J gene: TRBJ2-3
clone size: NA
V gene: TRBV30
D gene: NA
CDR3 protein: CAWREGASGTDTQYF
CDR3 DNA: TGTGCCTGGAGGGAAGGGGCTAGCGGCACAGATACGCAGTATTTT

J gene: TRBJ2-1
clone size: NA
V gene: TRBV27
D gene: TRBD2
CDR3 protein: CASSLGLVQFF
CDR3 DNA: TGTGCCAGCAGTCTCGGACTAGTACAGTTCTTC

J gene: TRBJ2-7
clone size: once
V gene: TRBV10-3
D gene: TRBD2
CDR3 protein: CAISFGTGGSYEQYF
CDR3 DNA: TGTGCCATCAGCTTTGGGACGGGAGGGTCTTACGAGCAGTACTTC

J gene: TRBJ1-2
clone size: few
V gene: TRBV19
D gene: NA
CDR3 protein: CASSIDPSGDGYTF
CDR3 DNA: TGTGCCAGTAGTATAGATCCGAGCGGGGATGGCTACACCTTC

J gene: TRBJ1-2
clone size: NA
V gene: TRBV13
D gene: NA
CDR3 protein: CASNRAGGYGYTF
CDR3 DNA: TGTGCCAGCAACAGGGCCGGAGGCTATGGCTACACCTTC

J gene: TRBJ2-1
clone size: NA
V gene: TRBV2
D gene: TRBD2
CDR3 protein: CASRRTGTSGSFEQFF
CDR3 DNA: TGTGCCAGCAGAAGAACCGGGACTAGCGGTTCGTTTGAGCAGTTCTTC

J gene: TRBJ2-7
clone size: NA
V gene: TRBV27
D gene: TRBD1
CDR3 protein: CASSSRQGSYEQYF
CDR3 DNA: TGTGCCAGCAGTTCACGACAGGGTTCGTACGAGCAGTACTTC

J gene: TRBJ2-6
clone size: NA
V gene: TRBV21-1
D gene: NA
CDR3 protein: CASSYRDRGVSGANVLTF
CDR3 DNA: TGTGCCAGCAGCTACCGGGACAGGGGAGTCTCTGGGGCCAACGTCCTGACTTTC

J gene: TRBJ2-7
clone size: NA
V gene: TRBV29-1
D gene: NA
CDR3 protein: CSVLTGGLSYEQYF
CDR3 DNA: TGCAGCGTTCTCACCGGCGGATTAAGCTACGAGCAGTACTTC

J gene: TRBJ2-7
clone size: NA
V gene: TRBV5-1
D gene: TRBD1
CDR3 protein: CASSLTPGGSYEQYF
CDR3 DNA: TGCGCCAGCAGCTTGACACCAGGGGGCTCTTACGAGCAGTACTTC

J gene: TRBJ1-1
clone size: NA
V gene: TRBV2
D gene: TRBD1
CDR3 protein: CALRIGTAMNTEAFF
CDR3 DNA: TGTGCCCTCAGGATCGGGACAGCCATGAACACTGAAGCTTTCTTT

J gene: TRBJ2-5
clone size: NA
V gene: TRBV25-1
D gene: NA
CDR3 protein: CASRTGRLETQYF
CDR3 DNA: TGTGCCAGCAGGACAGGGAGGCTAGAGACCCAGTACTTC

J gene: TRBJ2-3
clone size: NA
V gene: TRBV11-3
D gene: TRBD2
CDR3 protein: CASSLGGTSTDTQYF
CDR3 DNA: TGTGCCAGCAGCTTGGGGGGGACTAGCACAGATACGCAGTATTTT

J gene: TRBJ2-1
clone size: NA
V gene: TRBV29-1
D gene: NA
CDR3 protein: CSVEGWQGNEQFF
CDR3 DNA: TGCAGCGTTGAAGGTTGGCAGGGCAATGAGCAGTTCTTC

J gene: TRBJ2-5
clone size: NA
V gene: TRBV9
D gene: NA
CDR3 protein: CASSVDGRQETQYF
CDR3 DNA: TGTGCCAGCAGCGTAGATGGGCGCCAGGAGACCCAGTACTTC

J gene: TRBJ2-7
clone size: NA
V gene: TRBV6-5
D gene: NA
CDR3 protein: CASSYSGTSSYEQYF
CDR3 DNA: TGTGCCAGCAGTTATTCCGGGACAAGCTCCTACGAGCAGTACTTC

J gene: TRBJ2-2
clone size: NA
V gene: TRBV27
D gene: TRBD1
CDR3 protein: CASSATGATGELFF
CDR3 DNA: TGTGCCAGCAGTGCGACAGGGGCAACGGGGGAGCTGTTTTTT

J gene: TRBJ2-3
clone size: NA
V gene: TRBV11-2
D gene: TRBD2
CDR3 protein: CASSLTTAGGTDTQYF
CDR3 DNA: TGTGCCAGCAGCTTAACCACAGCGGGAGGCACAGATACGCAGTATTTT

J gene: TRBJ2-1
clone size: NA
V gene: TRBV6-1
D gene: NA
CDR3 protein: CASSEAAGYEQFF
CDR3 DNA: TGTGCCAGCAGTGAAGCGGCAGGGTATGAGCAGTTCTTC

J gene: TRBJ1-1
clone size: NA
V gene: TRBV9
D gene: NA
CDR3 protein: CASSPHLTEAFF
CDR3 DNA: TGTGCCAGCAGCCCCCACTTGACTGAAGCTTTCTTT

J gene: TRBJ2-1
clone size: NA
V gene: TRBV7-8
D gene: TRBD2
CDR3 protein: CASTVTGSSGRGNEQFF
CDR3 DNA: TGTGCCAGCACCGTGACGGGGTCTAGCGGACGGGGAAATGAGCAGTTCTTC

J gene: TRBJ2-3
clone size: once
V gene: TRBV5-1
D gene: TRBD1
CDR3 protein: CASSYLGQPQSTQYF
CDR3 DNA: TGCGCCAGCAGCTACTTGGGACAGCCTCAATCTACGCAGTATTTT

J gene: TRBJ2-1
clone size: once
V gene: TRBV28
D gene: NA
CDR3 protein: CASSVGFSEFF
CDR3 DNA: TGTGCCAGCAGTGTGGGGTTTAGCGAGTTCTTC

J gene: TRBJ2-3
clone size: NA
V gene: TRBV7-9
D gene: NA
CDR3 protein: CASSLARIQDTSTDTQYF
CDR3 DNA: TGTGCCAGCAGCTTAGCGAGGATACAGGACACTAGCACAGATACGCAGTATTTT

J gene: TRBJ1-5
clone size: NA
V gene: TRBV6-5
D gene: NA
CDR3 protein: CASSYQIYYSNQPQHF
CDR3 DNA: TGTGCCAGCAGTTACCAGATTTACTATAGCAATCAGCCCCAGCATTTT

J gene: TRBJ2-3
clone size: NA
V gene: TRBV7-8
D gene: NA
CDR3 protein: CASSLGRRVGDTQYF
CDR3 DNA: TGTGCCAGCAGCTTAGGTAGGAGGGTCGGAGATACGCAGTATTTT

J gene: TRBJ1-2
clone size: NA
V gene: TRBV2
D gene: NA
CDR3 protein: CASSVTADSFNYGYTF
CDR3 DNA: TGTGCCAGCAGCGTAACTGCGGACAGTTTCAACTATGGCTACACCTTC

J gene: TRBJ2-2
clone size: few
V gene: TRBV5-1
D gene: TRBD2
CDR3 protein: CASILGTSGNPVF
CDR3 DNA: TGCGCCAGCATCCTGGGGACTAGCGGGAATCCAGTTTTT

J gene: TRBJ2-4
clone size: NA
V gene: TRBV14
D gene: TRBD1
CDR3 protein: CASSQDPRDRAKNIQYF
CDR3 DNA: TGTGCCAGCAGCCAAGATCCCCGGGACAGAGCCAAAAACATTCAGTACTTC

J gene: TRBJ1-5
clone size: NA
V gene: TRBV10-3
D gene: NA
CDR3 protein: CAISPRDQPQHF
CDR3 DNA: TGTGCCATCAGTCCCCGGGATCAGCCCCAGCATTTT

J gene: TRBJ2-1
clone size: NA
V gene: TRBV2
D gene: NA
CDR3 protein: CASSEVRAELADNEQFF
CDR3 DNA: TGTGCCAGCAGTGAAGTGAGGGCGGAACTAGCCGACAATGAGCAGTTCTTC

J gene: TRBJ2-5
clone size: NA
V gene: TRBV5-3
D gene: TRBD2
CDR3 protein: CAGSSLAEQETQYF
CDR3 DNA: TGTGCCGGAAGCTCACTAGCGGAACAAGAGACCCAGTACTTC